Sequencing of this TCR beta chain was carried out in a study of glioma-infiltrating T cells. Findings and limits, study-wide: Non-neoplastic patients had below-expected tissue-blood divergence, while all gliomas exceeded expectation.

Per the germline V gene, CDR1 is LGHDT and CDR2 is YNNKEL (reference sequence). V dropped 4 bases and J dropped 4 bases, with 5 bases sitting between them. This CDR3 has 12 residues. TCR alpha and beta CDR3 regions were amplified from RNA using iRepertoire nested multiplex PCR. One-step reverse transcription and amplification started from around 100-400 ng of tissue mRNA or PBMC total RNA. TCRdb independently ran MiXCR on the multiplex PCR reads; one entry per CDR3 protein. Of about 190,000 distinct CDR3 sequences detected, about 31% appear once; the ten largest clones hold around 20%. The table lists this clonotype with many counts. What it recognizes is unknown.

The sequencing sample was made of glioma tissue, nonneoplastic brain tissue, or PBMCs (not recorded which). This TCR was sampled from a human donor with low-grade glioma or glioblastoma, undergoing nonglioma brain surgery, or in good health (not recorded which). The chain is built from TRBV3-1 and TRBJ2-1; D is ambiguous. CDR3 coding DNA: TGTGCCAGCAGCCGGCAGTACAATGAGCAGTTCTTC. It is translated as CASSRQYNEQFF.